This T cell receptor (beta chain) emerged from a study of T-cell reconstitution after alpha-beta-depleted transplantation in children. The CDR3 spans 12 residues. The V gene's germline CDR1 is MNHEY and CDR2 SVGEGT. V lost 2 bases and J lost 12, with 13 bases in between. Preparing the TCRbeta library involved the use of unique molecular identifiers. Using its own MiXCR run on the PCR reads, TCRdb lists one record per CDR3 protein. The sample includes fewer than 120,000 distinct CDR3 sequences, around a tenth of them seen just once. Only a few counts were recorded for this clonotype. This may come from a read error, since a much larger clone is one base off.

The material was PBMCs from the stem cell graft donor, obtained from the stem cell graft. The receptor was derived from a human donor who donated a stem cell graft to a child with acute lymphoblastic leukemia. The chain couples TRBV6-2 or TRBV6-3 to TRBJ1-2, with D perhaps matching TRBD1 (5 bases). CDR3 DNA: TGTGCCAGCAGTTACCTTGGACAAGACGACACCTTC. Its protein product is CASSYLGQDDTF.